This T cell receptor beta chain was identified in a study of cytomegalovirus exposure and HLA in healthy donors. Across the study: The roughly 670 first-cohort repertoires shared a platform with the roughly 110 validation repertoires, as reported in a later analysis. Regarding the study as a whole: High sensitivity and specificity were reportedly achieved when the classifier diagnosed cytomegalovirus status. The investigators catalogued about 170 TCR beta chains as cytomegalovirus-associated.

Here immunoSEQ multiplex PCR was the method, and the copy in TCRdb shows in-frame clones only, minus some. Of 150,000 to 200,000 clones in the sample, 89% are singletons; the top ten hold 3.5% to 4.5%. Losses at the gene ends were 4 bases for V and 1 base for J; bases not matched to a gene: 4. CDR3 length: 15 residues. CDR1 SGHTS and CDR2 YDEGEE come from the germline V gene. Of note for this clone: As yet, its antigen is unknown.

The sample was PBMCs. V gene TRBV5-8 combines with J gene TRBJ2-7, with 11 bases lining up with TRBD1. The clonotype was recovered from a man in his late teens or twenties in good health and CMV-seropositive. Written as DNA, the CDR3 is TGTGCCAGCAGCAAGGGACAGGGGGTTTCCTACGAGCAGTACTTC. Its translation: CASSKGQGVSYEQYF.